Described below is a single TCR beta chain sequence and its context. Its antigen is undetermined. Profiling relied on immunoSEQ multiplex PCR, and the TCRdb table lists in-frame clones only, not all of them. The data hold approximately 410,000 clones, with roughly 90% observed a single time. The data belong to a study of Ad26.COV2.S vaccination and SARS-CoV-2 variants. Whole-study context: As a participant in COV1001, the donor was in the Ad26.COV2.S trial arm. By the intramuscular route, Ad26.COV2.S was given once, or twice 56 days apart.

Treatment defined: roughly 20 received Ad26.COV2.S at low or high dose, single or two shots; about 5 received placebo; per-sample allocation not given. Sampling occurred on day 63 after the first vaccine or placebo injection. Donation came from an adult in Boston who was aged 18-55 years. The junction had 4 bases not matched to a gene; V was cut back by 4 bases and J by 1 base. The germline V gene has CDR1 SGHRS and CDR2 YFSETQ. The CDR3 is 14 amino acids. Points from the study as a whole: People who got the vaccine had more spike-specific TCR breadth than people who got placebo.

Sequences were derived from peripheral blood, sampled in a trial of Ad26.COV2.S vaccine versus placebo. The J gene is TRBJ2-5, the V gene TRBV5-1; TRBD1 matches 7 bases. This TCR was recovered from a person between 18 and 65 years old who received the Ad26.COV2.S COVID-19 vaccine or a placebo. CDR3 bases: TGCGCCAGCAGCAGGGACAGTTCCCAAGAGACCCAGTACTTC. Amino acids: CASSRDSSQETQYF.